One sample yielded the 25 T cell receptor beta chains listed below, sequenced in a study of T cells in localized non-small cell lung cancer. Sequencing used immunoSEQ multiplex PCR; TCRdb keeps in-frame clones, though not all of them. The repertoire holds 45,000 or so clones, with about 85% as singletons. Sequenced here: PBMCs, sampled before any cancer treatment. These receptor sequences come from a man between 40 and 69 years old with stage II lung adenocarcinoma.

The chain carries TRBV2 and TRBJ2-2, with 13 bases identical to TRBD2. The CDR3 runs to 18 residues. From germline, CDR1 is SNHLY and CDR2 FYNNEI. V dropped 6 bases and J dropped 2; count of bases not matched to a gene: 9. The CDR3 sequence: CASSVRLAGGPNTGELFF. In DNA, the CDR3 is TGTGCCAGCAGCGTTCGACTAGCGGGGGGACCAAACACCGGGGAGCTGTTTTTT. Filled out from reference TRBV2 and TRBJ2-2, the complete variable domain reads EPEVTQTPSHQVTQMGQEVILRCVPISNHLYFYWYRQILGQKVEFLVSFYNNEISEKSEIFDDQFSVERPDGSNFTLKIRSTKLEDSAMYFCASSVRLAGGPNTGELFFGEGSRLTVL.

The J gene is TRBJ1-2, the V gene TRBV2, with unresolved D. The CDR3 has 12 residues. CDR1 is SNHLY and CDR2 is FYNNEI in the germline V gene. V was pared by 6 bases and J by 5 bases, with 10 bases between. CDR3 bases: TGTGCCAGCAGGGGAAGGGCTTATGGCTACACCTTC. This translates into CASRGRAYGYTF.

This rearrangement joins TRBV10-3 to TRBJ1-3; D not resolved. The CDR3 runs to 12 residues. CDR1 and CDR2 from the germline V gene are ENHRY and SYGVKD. V was cut by 6 bases and J by 3 bases, with 6 bases left in between. The CDR3 region has the DNA TGTGCCATCAGGGGTTATGGAAACACCATATATTTT. Its translation is CAIRGYGNTIYF.

CDR3 bases: TGTGCCAGCAGTAGCGGGGGCTACACCTTC. Encoded protein: CASSSGGYTF. The rearrangement uses TRBV6-5 and TRBJ1-2; D gene uncertain. Trimming took off 5 bases at V and 8 bases at J, with 6 bases between the two ends. CDR3 length: 10 amino acids. Looked up from germline, CDR1 is MNHEY and CDR2 is SVGAGI.

The chain recombines TRBV2 with TRBJ1-5, with 8 nucleotides matching TRBD1. The CDR3 loop spans 18 amino acids. V shed 2 bases, J shed 5 bases, and the junction held 14 bases outside the gene matches. Germline V gene lookup returns CDR1 SNHLY and CDR2 FYNNEI. The CDR3 DNA reads as TGTGCCAGCAGTGAATCGCAGGGGGCGCTCGGACTGGATCAGCCCCAGCATTTT. This encodes CASSESQGALGLDQPQHF.

V is TRBV19 and J is TRBJ1-2; 12 positions match TRBD1. The CDR3 has 17 residues. Germline-derived CDR1 and CDR2 are LNHDA and SQIVND (reference sequence). V was pared by 1 base and J by 7 bases, with 10 bases of the junction left unmatched. The CDR3 nucleotides are TGTGCCAGTAGTATAGCCCGACCGGGACAGGGGGCAAGTGGCTACACCTTC. It specifies CASSIARPGQGASGYTF. Filled out from reference TRBV19 and TRBJ1-2, the complete variable domain reads DGGITQSPKYLFRKEGQNVTLSCEQNLNHDAMYWYRQDPGQGLRLIYYSQIVNDFQKGDIAEGYSVSREKKESFPLTVTSAQKNPTAFYLCASSIARPGQGASGYTFGSGTRLTVV.

This chain links TRBV7-6 with TRBJ1-1, with no clear D. The V and J ends lost 2 bases and 1 base respectively, with 8 bases between them. The CDR3 sequence is 14 residues long. Germline CDR1 and CDR2: SGHVS and FNYEAQ. For the CDR3, the DNA is TGTGCCAGCAGCTTAACGGCCGGGAACACTGAAGCTTTCTTT. As protein: CASSLTAGNTEAFF.

The DNA for the CDR3 is TGTGCCAGCAGTGAAGGGGAGTATGGCTACACCTTC. Encoded protein: CASSEGEYGYTF. The chain joins TRBV6-1 to TRBJ1-2; D uncertain. CDR3 length: 12 amino acids. V was trimmed by 1 base and J by 5 bases, leaving 5 bases between them. Germline lookup yields CDR1 MNHNS and CDR2 SASEGT.

The V gene is TRBV7-3, the J gene TRBJ1-2, with TRBD1 matching 8 bases. This CDR3 has 16 amino acids. The trim removed 5 bases at V and 5 bases at J, leaving 13 bases unmatched. Germline V lookup: CDR1 SGHTA, CDR2 FQGTGA. The CDR3 is CASSPGPRDRLYGYTF. CDR3 sequence (DNA): TGTGCCAGCAGCCCGGGCCCTCGGGACAGGCTTTATGGCTACACCTTC.

The chain uses TRBV7-6 and TRBJ2-7; TRBD1 or TRBD2 may be the D gene (5 bases each). The V gene lost 1 base and the J gene lost 6 bases, with 10 bases spanning the gap. The CDR3 has 13 amino acids. Germline V gene sequence: CDR1 SGHVS, CDR2 FNYEAQ. The CDR3 here is CASSLGFGTEQYV. In DNA, the CDR3 is TGTGCCAGCAGCTTAGGTTTTGGGACCGAGCAGTACGTC.

The chain employs TRBV11-2 and TRBJ2-5; TRBD1 matches 9 bases. Germline CDR1 is SGHAT and CDR2 is FQNNGV. This CDR3 has 16 amino acids. V was clipped by 4 bases and J by 5 bases; unmatched bases: 11. The DNA for the CDR3 is TGTGCCAGCAGCTACCGGATCCCCGGGACAGGGGAGACCCAGTACTTC. Its translation: CASSYRIPGTGETQYF. The complete variable domain, with remaining parts taken from reference TRBV11-2 and TRBJ2-5, reads EAGVAQSPRYKIIEKRQSVAFWCNPISGHATLYWYQQILGQGPKLLIQFQNNGVVDDSQLPKDRFSAERLKGVDSTLKIQPAKLEDSAVYLCASSYRIPGTGETQYFGPGTRLLVL.

V gene TRBV13 combines with J gene TRBJ1-5; D call uncertain. Trimming left V 6 bases short and J 5 bases short, with 8 bases between. The CDR3 has 12 amino acids. Germline V CDR1 and CDR2: PRHDT, FYEKMQ (reference sequence). CDR3 coding DNA: TGTGCCAGCAGTATAGGAGATCAGCCCCAGCATTTT. Amino acids: CASSIGDQPQHF.

V is TRBV7-9 and J is TRBJ2-1; TRBD2 matches 7 bases. Germline V gives CDR1 SEHNR, CDR2 FQNEAQ (reference sequence). Trimming at V came to 1 base and at J to 0 bases, leaving 3 bases not matched to a gene. The CDR3 consists of 16 residues. DNA of the CDR3: TGTGCCAGCAGCTTAGACGGGACTAACTCCTACAATGAGCAGTTCTTC. Its protein is CASSLDGTNSYNEQFF.

The chain joins TRBV4-1 to TRBJ2-1, with a tentative D call TRBD1 (6 bases). Per germline, CDR1 MGHRA and CDR2 YSYEKL. The CDR3 length is 18 residues. V was pared by 2 bases and J by 5 bases, with 22 bases between. The CDR3: CASSQKNENREEDNEQFF. The DNA of the CDR3 is TGCGCCAGCAGCCAAAAAAATGAGAACAGGGAAGAGGACAATGAGCAGTTCTTC.

The CDR3 DNA follows: TGTGCCAGCAGCGCCCAGGGCTCACCCCTCCACTTT. This translates into CASSAQGSPLHF. V is TRBV7-8 and J is TRBJ1-6; a possible D gene is TRBD1 (5 bases). This CDR3 is built from 12 residues. Looked up from germline, CDR1 is SGHVS and CDR2 is FQNEAQ. The germline V and J ends were trimmed by 5 bases and 10 bases, with 9 bases remaining between them.

In its sample, this clone was seen a few times. The chain recombines TRBV6-1 with TRBJ2-7; maybe TRBD1 (6 bases). Germline V gene lookup returns CDR1 MNHNS and CDR2 SASEGT. The CDR3 is 13 residues long. With 8 bases removed from V and 2 bases from J, the gap between germline ends came to 13 bases. CDR3 DNA sequence: TGTGCCAGCGGGCCCAGGGGAACCTACGAGCAGTACGTC. Translated: CASGPRGTYEQYV.

The rearrangement links TRBV15 to TRBJ1-2, with unresolved D. Germline-derived CDR1 and CDR2 are LNHNV and YYDKDF (reference sequence). The CDR3 totals 14 residues. Between the trimmed V and J ends, which lost 0 bases and 4 bases, there was a span of 9 bases. For the CDR3, the DNA is TGTGCCACCAGCAGAGATATGGATTCCTATGGCTACACCTTC. Its protein is CATSRDMDSYGYTF.

The V call is TRBV7-8, the J call TRBJ1-4; 7 bases fit TRBD1. The CDR3 loop spans 14 amino acids. Germline V gene data show CDR1 as SGHVS and CDR2 as FQNEAQ. V trimming: 5 bases; J trimming: 8 bases; junction bases outside the gene matches: 8. The CDR3 region has the DNA TGTGCCAGCAGCGCCCAGGGGGAGGAGGAAAAACTGTTTTTT. Translating gives CASSAQGEEEKLFF.

The chain combines TRBV7-8 with TRBJ1-2; 12 nucleotides line up with TRBD1. Germline V lookup: CDR1 SGHVS, CDR2 FQNEAQ. J gave up 8 bases and V 7 bases, and 14 bases lay outside the gene matches. The CDR3 loop spans 16 amino acids. CDR3 sequence (DNA): TGTGCCAGCACCAATTTCCCGGGACAGGGGGCTCAGGGCTACACCTTC. Amino acid sequence: CASTNFPGQGAQGYTF.

This clone was seen only once. The V and J genes are TRBV7-7 and TRBJ2-3, with TRBD2 matching 7 bases. The V and J ends lost 5 bases and 5 bases, in that order; junction bases with no gene match: 7. This CDR3 is built from 14 residues. Germline V lookup: CDR1 SSHAT, CDR2 FNYEAQ (reference sequence). CDR3 loop: CASSPSSGGDTQYF. The CDR3 DNA sequence: TGTGCCAGCAGCCCAAGCTCGGGGGGAGATACGCAGTATTTT. The full variable domain, its missing parts supplied by reference TRBV7-7 and TRBJ2-3, is GAGVSQSPRYKVTKRGQDVTLRCDPISSHATLYWYQQALGQGPEFLTYFNYEAQPDKSGLPSDRFSAERPEGSISTLTIQRTEQRDSAMYRCASSPSSGGDTQYFGPGTRLTVL.

The chain joins TRBV13 to TRBJ2-1; 13 bases agree with TRBD2. V gave up 2 bases and J gave up 5 bases; unmatched junction bases: 21. This CDR3 contains 22 residues. The germline gives CDR1 PRHDT, CDR2 FYEKMQ (reference sequence). The CDR3 here is CASSLIYGLLAGGRQENNEQFF. The CDR3 DNA sequence: TGTGCCAGCAGCTTAATTTACGGGCTACTAGCGGGGGGGCGGCAAGAGAACAATGAGCAGTTCTTC. Together with reference TRBV13 and TRBJ2-1, the CDR3 gives the full variable domain: AAGVIQSPRHLIKEKRETATLKCYPIPRHDTVYWYQQGPGQDPQFLISFYEKMQSDKGSIPDRFSAQQFSDYHSELNMSSLELGDSALYFCASSLIYGLLAGGRQENNEQFFGPGTRLTVL.

This sequence joins TRBV18 and TRBJ1-2, with 7 bases fitting TRBD1. The CDR3 runs to 15 residues. With V trimmed by 1 base and J by 3 bases, 5 bases remained unmatched. Germline loops: CDR1 KGHSH, CDR2 LQKENI. The CDR3 coding sequence is TGTGCCAGCTCACCACAGGGGGCGCCTTACTATGGCTACACCTTC. Translating it yields CASSPQGAPYYGYTF.

The chain is built from TRBV21-1 and TRBJ2-7; TRBD1, as called in the table, went unchecked against the DNA. TRBV21-1 is labeled a pseudogene. The CDR3 covers 17 residues. In DNA form, the CDR3 reads TGTGCCAGCAGCAATTTTACCGGCAGGACAGGTTTCTACGAGCAGTACGTC. Residues: CASSNFTGRTGFYEQYV.

This chain links TRBV2 with TRBJ2-2, with 10 positions matching TRBD1. This CDR3 is built from 16 residues. CDR1 is SNHLY, CDR2 FYNNEI, per germline. Unmatched junction bases numbered 9, after V lost 6 bases and J lost 5 bases. CDR3 DNA: TGTGCCAGCAGCGCCGGGACAGGGGCTGAGACCGGGGAGCTGTTTTTT. It encodes CASSAGTGAETGELFF.

This chain uses TRBV7-8 with TRBJ1-6; D call uncertain. There are 15 residues in the CDR3. V shed 0 bases and J shed 8 bases, with 11 bases lying between them. From germline, CDR1 is SGHVS and CDR2 FQNEAQ. CDR3 in amino acids: CASSLAAGRHSPLHF. DNA for the CDR3: TGTGCCAGCAGCTTAGCGGCCGGGCGGCATTCACCCCTCCACTTT.